The 27 T cell receptor beta chains given below trace back to one sample, sequenced in a study of shared clonotypes between healthy human individuals. Assay: immunoSEQ multiplex PCR; the TCRdb copy retains only in-frame clones and omits some. The table lists roughly 720,000 clones, less than 95% of them singletons. Material for sequencing was memory CD8+ T cells from PBMCs. The subset here: CD45RO+ cells pooled with CCR7-negative TemRA cells. These receptor sequences come from a young man in good health. Some clones in this sample may be carry-over from other donors' samples.

The V and J genes are TRBV2 and TRBJ2-2, with D perhaps TRBD1 (6 bases). Germline lookup yields CDR1 SNHLY and CDR2 FYNNEI. The CDR3 runs 14 residues. Between the trimmed V and J ends, which lost 8 bases and 1 base, there was a span of 11 bases. Here the CDR3 DNA reads TGTGCCAGCCTAGGGACAAAGAACACCGGGGAGCTGTTTTTT. Its translation: CASLGTKNTGELFF. Full variable domain (missing parts from reference TRBV2 and TRBJ2-2): EPEVTQTPSHQVTQMGQEVILRCVPISNHLYFYWYRQILGQKVEFLVSFYNNEISEKSEIFDDQFSVERPDGSNFTLKIRSTKLEDSAMYFCASLGTKNTGELFFGEGSRLTVL.

The chain has TRBV16 and TRBJ1-1; 8 nucleotides agree with TRBD1. Germline loops: CDR1 KGHSY, CDR2 FQNENV. Trimming removed 2 bases from V and 0 bases from J; junction bases left unmatched: 11. The CDR3 is made up of 18 amino acids. In DNA, the CDR3 is TGTGCCAGCAGCCAAGGGCACGCGACAGGGGAGCTGAACACTGAAGCTTTCTTT. Translation gives CASSQGHATGELNTEAFF.

The chain employs TRBV30 and TRBJ2-1, with TRBD2 matching 7 bases. J was trimmed by 2 bases and V by 2 bases; bases with no gene match: 21. The germline CDR1 and CDR2 sequences are GTSNPN and SVGIG (reference sequence). The CDR3 sequence is 20 residues long. The DNA of the CDR3 is TGTGCCTGGAGTCCCCCGGGTGCAGCGGGACTCAATCCTACCTACAATGAGCAGTTCTTC. Its protein is CAWSPPGAAGLNPTYNEQFF.

J is TRBJ2-1 and V is TRBV9; 8 bases agree with TRBD2. CDR1 and CDR2 (germline): SGDLS, YYNGEE. Trimming removed 3 bases from V and 5 bases from J; junction bases left unmatched: 10. The CDR3 length is 16 residues. The CDR3 DNA reads as TGTGCCAGCAGCGGGGTCCGGACTAGCAGAAACAATGAGCAGTTCTTC. Translation gives CASSGVRTSRNNEQFF.

This sequence joins TRBV28 and TRBJ1-5; D call uncertain. V lost 6 bases to trimming and J lost 11 bases, with 11 bases between them. The germline V gene has CDR1 MDHEN and CDR2 SYDVKM. This CDR3 has 11 residues. The CDR3 here is CASSLLGAQHF. The CDR3 DNA reads as TGTGCCAGCAGCCTCCTCGGGGCCCAGCATTTT.

The chain employs TRBV6-5 and TRBJ1-1; D gene ambiguous. The ends were cut back, 2 bases at V and 4 bases at J, with 14 bases in the middle. The V gene's germline CDR1 is MNHEY and CDR2 SVGAGI. The CDR3 contains 15 residues. The CDR3 spells CASSYVWAAGTEAFF. In DNA, the CDR3 is TGTGCCAGCAGTTACGTTTGGGCAGCAGGCACTGAAGCTTTCTTT.

Concerning this clone: This sample also contains other DNA sequences that code for the same CDR3. The rearrangement uses TRBV9 and TRBJ1-2; maybe TRBD1 (5 bases). The V end lost 0 bases, the J end lost 0 bases, and 9 bases lay between the germline ends. The germline CDR1 and CDR2 sequences are SGDLS and YYNGEE. This CDR3 comprises 15 residues. CDR3 in DNA: TGTGCCAGCAGCGTAGGGGGACGGACTAACTATGGCTACACCTTC. It specifies CASSVGGRTNYGYTF.

V usage is TRBV12-5 and J usage is TRBJ2-3, with D hard to call. The V gene lost 3 bases and the J gene lost 0 bases, with 4 bases spanning the gap. Germline V gives CDR1 LGHNT, CDR2 FRNRAP. CDR3 size: 13 residues. The CDR3 region is CASGFFSTDTQYF. CDR3 nucleotide sequence: TGTGCTAGTGGTTTCTTTAGCACAGATACGCAGTATTTT.

The chain carries TRBV9 and TRBJ2-5; D is perhaps TRBD1 (6 bases). The germline V gene encodes CDR1 SGDLS and CDR2 YYNGEE. The CDR3 has 15 amino acids. V dropped 4 bases and J dropped 4 bases, with 17 bases sitting between them. The CDR3 loop is CASSLSTGFRETQYF. CDR3 DNA sequence: TGTGCCAGCAGCCTATCAACAGGGTTCCGAGAGACCCAGTACTTC. Based on the CDR3 plus reference TRBV9 and TRBJ2-5, the full variable domain is DSGVTQTPKHLITATGQRVTLRCSPRSGDLSVYWYQQSLDQGLQFLIQYYNGEERAKGNILERFSAQQFPDLHSELNLSSLELGDSALYFCASSLSTGFRETQYFGPGTRLLVL.

The V and J genes are TRBV7-9 and TRBJ2-5; 8 positions match TRBD1. The V gene end was trimmed by 4 bases and the J gene end by 7 bases; junction bases not matched to a gene: 11. Germline V gives CDR1 SEHNR, CDR2 FQNEAQ (reference sequence). This CDR3 contains 15 residues. CDR3 amino acids: CASSSGTGPLGTQYF. Written as DNA, the CDR3 is TGTGCCAGCAGCTCCGGGACAGGACCTCTCGGGACCCAGTACTTC.

This chain connects TRBV11-2 to TRBJ2-3; D not certain. The germline V and J ends were trimmed by 5 bases and 2 bases, with 8 bases remaining between them. Germline V gene lookup returns CDR1 SGHAT and CDR2 FQNNGV. This CDR3 region has 13 residues. CDR3 region: CASSEVNTDTQYF. The CDR3 bases are TGTGCCAGCAGCGAGGTGAACACAGATACGCAGTATTTT.

The chain combines TRBV7-2 with TRBJ1-1; possibly TRBD1 for D (5 bases). V lost 5 bases and J lost 6, with 19 bases in between. The CDR3 runs 15 residues. Germline V lookup: CDR1 SGHTA, CDR2 FQGNSA. CDR3 in DNA: TGTGCCAGCAGCCGCGACCTCCCCGGGGCTGCTGAAGCTTTCTTT. Its protein product is CASSRDLPGAAEAFF.

The chain carries TRBV9 and TRBJ2-1; D might be TRBD1 (5 bases). Trimming stripped 3 bases from V and 8 bases from J, with 18 bases between. This CDR3 is 15 amino acids long. Germline lookup yields CDR1 SGDLS and CDR2 YYNGEE. The CDR3 reads CASSAVTGPSDEQFF. CDR3 sequence (DNA): TGTGCCAGCAGCGCTGTAACAGGCCCCTCGGATGAGCAGTTCTTC.

The CDR3 reads CSVGTEMSSYEQYF. CDR3 coding DNA: TGCAGCGTTGGGACAGAAATGAGCTCCTACGAGCAGTACTTC. The chain is built from TRBV29-1 and TRBJ2-7, with D possibly matching TRBD1 (6 bases). V lost 4 bases, J lost 0 bases, and 13 bases lay in between. Germline V gives CDR1 SQVTM, CDR2 ANQGSEA. This CDR3 contains 14 residues.

The CDR3 spells CASSIQNRGTYEQYF. CDR3 nucleotides: TGTGCCAGTAGTATCCAAAATAGAGGAACCTACGAGCAGTACTTC. The rearrangement uses TRBV19 and TRBJ2-7; no clear D. V lost 3 bases and J lost 2, with 14 bases in between. Germline assignment: CDR1 LNHDA and CDR2 SQIVND (reference sequence). The CDR3 is 15 amino acids.

The chain carries TRBV19 and TRBJ2-5, with D uncertain. This CDR3 region has 13 residues. Trimming removed 5 bases at V and 5 bases at J, with 12 bases between. From germline, CDR1 is LNHDA and CDR2 SQIVND (reference sequence). CDR3 region: CASSSKGWETQYF. The CDR3 nucleotides are TGTGCCAGTAGTTCGAAAGGGTGGGAGACCCAGTACTTC. The whole variable domain, filled in from reference TRBV19 and TRBJ2-5, reads DGGITQSPKYLFRKEGQNVTLSCEQNLNHDAMYWYRQDPGQGLRLIYYSQIVNDFQKGDIAEGYSVSREKKESFPLTVTSAQKNPTAFYLCASSSKGWETQYFGPGTRLLVL.

This chain joins TRBV28 and TRBJ2-7, with TRBD2 matching over 13 bases. After removal of 6 bases from V and 0 bases from J, the junction contained 5 bases not matched to a gene. Germline V gene lookup returns CDR1 MDHEN and CDR2 SYDVKM. The CDR3 totals 16 residues. DNA of the CDR3: TGTGCCAGCAGCCCCGGGACTAGCGGGATCTCCTACGAGCAGTACTTC. It yields the protein CASSPGTSGISYEQYF.

The V call is TRBV6-5, the J call TRBJ2-1; D call uncertain. V shed 6 bases and J shed 14 bases, with 17 bases lying between them. This CDR3 has 12 amino acids. Germline CDR1 and CDR2: MNHEY and SVGAGI. CDR3 sequence (DNA): TGTGCCAGCAGCGCTGGACCCGTCCCTGAGTTCTTC. It encodes CASSAGPVPEFF.

This clone has only one observation. The chain carries TRBV5-4 and TRBJ2-1; D call uncertain. Germline V CDR1 and CDR2: SGHNT, YYREEE (reference sequence). This CDR3 is 11 amino acids long. V lost 1 base and J lost 7, with 3 bases in between. Here the CDR3 reads CASSLLNEQFF. The CDR3 DNA follows: TGTGCCAGCAGCTTGTTGAATGAGCAGTTCTTC.

This clone was detected a few times. The J gene is TRBJ1-5, the V gene TRBV30; possibly TRBD1 for D (6 bases). With 2 bases removed from V and 2 bases from J, the gap between germline ends came to 10 bases. The CDR3 contains 14 residues. Germline-derived CDR1 and CDR2 are GTSNPN and SVGIG (reference sequence). The CDR3 here is CAWSSGARNQPQHF. CDR3 DNA sequence: TGTGCCTGGAGTTCAGGGGCCCGCAATCAGCCCCAGCATTTT.

The J gene is TRBJ2-1, the V gene TRBV9; D unresolved. V lost 0 bases to trimming and J lost 6 bases, with 10 bases between them. Germline CDR1 SGDLS, CDR2 YYNGEE. This CDR3 has 14 residues. The CDR3 nucleotides read TGTGCCAGCAGCGTAGGGGTAGATTCCAATGAGCAGTTCTTC. The encoded protein is CASSVGVDSNEQFF.

V is TRBV27 and J is TRBJ2-5; D gene uncertain. Germline V gene data show CDR1 as MNHEY and CDR2 as SMNVEV (reference sequence). Trimming removed 4 bases from V and 4 bases from J, with 13 bases in between. This CDR3 spans 14 amino acids. In nucleotides, the CDR3 is TGTGCCAGCAGTTCTGATGGTACTGCAGAGACCCAGTACTTC. This sequence encodes CASSSDGTAETQYF.

This clone was counted once. The rearrangement links TRBV9 to TRBJ2-7; no reliable D call. Germline CDR1 reads SGDLS; CDR2 reads YYNGEE. This CDR3 contains 13 residues. Trimming stripped 0 bases from V and 2 bases from J, with 6 bases between. The CDR3 sequence: CASSVDHTYEQYF. The CDR3 nucleotides read TGTGCCAGCAGCGTAGACCATACCTACGAGCAGTACTTC.

This clone was seen only a few times. This chain uses TRBV6-4 with TRBJ1-2; D may be TRBD1 (5 bases). The CDR3 runs 11 residues. Germline V CDR1 and CDR2: MRHNA, SNTAGT. Trimming pared 10 bases from V and 7 bases from J, leaving 13 bases between. The chain's CDR3 is CATQGVGGYTF. CDR3 in DNA: TGTGCCACCCAAGGGGTGGGTGGCTACACCTTC.

The rearrangement uses TRBV5-5 and TRBJ2-2, with 10 bases aligning to TRBD2. V trimming: 0 bases; J trimming: 6 bases; junction bases outside the gene matches: 5. This CDR3 has 16 residues. Per the germline V gene, CDR1 is SGHKS and CDR2 is YYEKEE (reference sequence). CDR3 residues: CASSLGASGRAGELFF. In DNA, the CDR3 is TGTGCCAGCAGCTTGGGGGCTAGCGGGAGAGCCGGGGAGCTGTTTTTT.

The V and J genes are TRBV7-6 and TRBJ2-5, with 10 bases identical to TRBD2. This CDR3 spans 15 amino acids. V gave up 10 bases and J gave up 7 bases; unmatched junction bases: 15. Germline V CDR1 and CDR2: SGHVS, FNYEAQ. The DNA of the CDR3 is TGTGCCACCTGGTCCGGGACTAGCGCCGGCGGGACCCAGTACTTC. This encodes CATWSGTSAGGTQYF. Full variable domain (outside the CDR3, taken from reference TRBV7-6 and TRBJ2-5): GAGVSQSPRYKVTKRGQDVALRCDPISGHVSLYWYRQALGQGPEFLTYFNYEAQQDKSGLPNDRFSAERPEGSISTLTIQRTEQRDSAMYRCATWSGTSAGGTQYFGPGTRLLVL.

As regards this clone: The same CDR3 can be traced to other DNA sequences in this sample. CDR3 residues: CASRGANQPQHF. The CDR3 DNA reads as TGTGCCAGCAGGGGAGCGAATCAGCCCCAGCATTTT. The chain is built from TRBV6-1 and TRBJ1-5, with D unclear. V was cut by 6 bases and J by 4 bases, with 7 bases left in between. Germline V gene lookup returns CDR1 MNHNS and CDR2 SASEGT. The CDR3 has 12 amino acids.